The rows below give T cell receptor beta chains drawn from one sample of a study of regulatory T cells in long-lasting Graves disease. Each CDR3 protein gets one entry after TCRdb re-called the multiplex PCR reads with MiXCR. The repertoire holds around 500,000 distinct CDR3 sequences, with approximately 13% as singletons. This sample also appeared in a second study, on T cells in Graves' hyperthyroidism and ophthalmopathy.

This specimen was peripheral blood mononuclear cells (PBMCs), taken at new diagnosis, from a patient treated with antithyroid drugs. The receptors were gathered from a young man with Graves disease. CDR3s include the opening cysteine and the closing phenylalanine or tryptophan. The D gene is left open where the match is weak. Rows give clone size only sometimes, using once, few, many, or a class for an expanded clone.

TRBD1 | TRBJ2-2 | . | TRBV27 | TGTGCCAGCAGTTCAGGGACAGGGAATGGCGGGGAGCTGTTTTTT | CASSSGTGNGGELFF
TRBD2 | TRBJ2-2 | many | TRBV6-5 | TGTGCCAGCAGTTACTCCCACGGGAGGTACGGGGAGCTGTTTTTT | CASSYSHGRYGELFF
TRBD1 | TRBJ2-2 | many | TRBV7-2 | TGTGCCAGCAGCTCAAAGGGGACAGGGGTTAACACCGGGGAGCTGTTTTTT | CASSSKGTGVNTGELFF
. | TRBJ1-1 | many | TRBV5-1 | TGCGCCAGCAGCTTGGGTCACAGGGCAGCTGAAGCTTTCTTT | CASSLGHRAAEAFF
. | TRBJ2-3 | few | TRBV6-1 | TGTGCCAGCAGTGACATAGATACGCAGTATTTT | CASSDIDTQYF
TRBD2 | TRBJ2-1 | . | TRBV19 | TGTGCCAGTAGTATCCCTGGGGGGGTAGCGGGAGCGGTTCTGAGCAATGAGCAGTTCTTC | CASSIPGGVAGAVLSNEQFF
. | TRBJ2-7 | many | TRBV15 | TGTGCCACCAGCAGAGAAATGGGGGATTCCTACGAGCAGTACTTC | CATSREMGDSYEQYF
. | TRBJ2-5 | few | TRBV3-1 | TGTGCCAGCAGCCAAGAATGGACTCCAGAGACCCAGTACTTC | CASSQEWTPETQYF
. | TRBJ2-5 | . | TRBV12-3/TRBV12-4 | TGTGCCAGCAGTTTAAGCCTCCTCCAAGAGACCCAGTACTTC | CASSLSLLQETQYF
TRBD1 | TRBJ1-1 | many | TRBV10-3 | TGTGCCATCAGAGAGACGGGACAGGGCCGCACTGAAGCTTTCTTT | CAIRETGQGRTEAFF
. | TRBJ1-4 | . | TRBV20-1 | TGCAGTGCTAGAGGAGTTAATGAAAAACTGTTTTTT | CSARGVNEKLFF
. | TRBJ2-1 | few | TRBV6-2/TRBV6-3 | TGTGCCAGCAGTCACCTGGGGTACAATGAGCAGTTCTTC | CASSHLGYNEQFF
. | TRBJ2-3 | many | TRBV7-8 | TGTGCCAGCAGCTTAGCGGCAGGCCCCACAGATACGCAGTATTTT | CASSLAAGPTDTQYF
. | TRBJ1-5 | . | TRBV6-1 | TGTGCCAGCAAGTGGCAGGGGCGAGAACCCCAGCATTTT | CASKWQGREPQHF
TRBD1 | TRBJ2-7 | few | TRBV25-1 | TGTGCCAGCACGGCGACAGGGTCCTACGAGCAGTACTTC | CASTATGSYEQYF
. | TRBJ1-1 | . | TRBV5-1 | TGCGCCAGCAGCGCGAACGGGGTCATGAACACTGAAGCTTTCTTT | CASSANGVMNTEAFF
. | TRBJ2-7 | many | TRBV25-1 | TGTGCCAGCAGTGTGTGGGGACCCGTCTCCTACGAGCAGTACTTC | CASSVWGPVSYEQYF
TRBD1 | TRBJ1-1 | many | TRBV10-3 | TGTGCCATCAGTGAGTCATCAGTTTTCGGACAGGGGGATACTGAAGCTTTCTTT | CAISESSVFGQGDTEAFF
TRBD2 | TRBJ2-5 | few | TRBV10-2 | TGCGCCAGCAGTGAGTCGCTAGCGGGAAGGGGGGAGACCCAGTACTTC | CASSESLAGRGETQYF
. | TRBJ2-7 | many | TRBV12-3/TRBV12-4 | TGTGCCAGCAGTTTAGAGGCAGGGGTCTACGAGCAGTACTTC | CASSLEAGVYEQYF
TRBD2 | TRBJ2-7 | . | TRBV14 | TGTGCCAGCAGCCACACGGGAGGGCCATCCCATGAGCAGTACTTC | CASSHTGGPSHEQYF
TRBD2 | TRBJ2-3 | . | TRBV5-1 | TGCGCCAGCAGCCGGGGGGGACCGCCGGCAGATACGCAGTATTTT | CASSRGGPPADTQYF
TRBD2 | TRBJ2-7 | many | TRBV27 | TGTGCCAGCAGTTTATCAGGGACTACCTACGAGCAGTACTTC | CASSLSGTTYEQYF
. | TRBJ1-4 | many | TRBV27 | TGTGCCAGCAGTTCTTGGGAGGGTGGTAGTGAAAAACTGTTTTTT | CASSSWEGGSEKLFF
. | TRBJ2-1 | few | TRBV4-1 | TGCGCCAGCAGCCAAGCGGCGGGAATCTCCTACAATGAGCAGTTCTTC | CASSQAAGISYNEQFF
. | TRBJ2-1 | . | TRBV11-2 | TGTGCCAGCAGCGAACACGGACGGGGGAATGAGCAGTTCTTC | CASSEHGRGNEQFF
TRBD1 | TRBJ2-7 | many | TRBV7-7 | TGTGCTAGCAGCTCTCCGGACAGGGGTGTTTACGAGCAGTACTTC | CASSSPDRGVYEQYF
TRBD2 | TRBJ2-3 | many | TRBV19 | TGTGCCAGCCAAACCACCGGGACTAGCCCCCCAGATACGCAGTATTTT | CASQTTGTSPPDTQYF
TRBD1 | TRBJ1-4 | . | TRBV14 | TGTGCCAGCAGCCAAGCCGGGTCGACAGGGCGAAAACTGTTTTTT | CASSQAGSTGRKLFF
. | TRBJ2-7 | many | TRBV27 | TGTGCCAGCAGTTTTGGACAGGGTAGTTCTGCGGGAGGGCCCCACGAGCAGTACTTC | CASSFGQGSSAGGPHEQYF
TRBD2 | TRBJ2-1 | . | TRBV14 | TGTGCCAGCAGCGTCTATAGCGGGAGTGTTTCCTACAATGAGCAGTTCTTC | CASSVYSGSVSYNEQFF
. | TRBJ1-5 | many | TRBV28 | TGTGCCAGCAGCTCGACAGCGGGCTCAAATCAGCCCCAGCATTTT | CASSSTAGSNQPQHF
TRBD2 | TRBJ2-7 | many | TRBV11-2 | TGTGCCAGCAGGTCGGCTAGCGGGAGAACCGAGCAGTACTTC | CASRSASGRTEQYF
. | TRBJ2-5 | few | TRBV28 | TGTGCCAGCAGTGACTCGAACGGCTACCAAGAGACCCAGTACTTC | CASSDSNGYQETQYF
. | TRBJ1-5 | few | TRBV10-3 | TGTGCCATCAGCCCGGACGGATCCTTGAGCAATCAGCCCCAGCATTTT | CAISPDGSLSNQPQHF
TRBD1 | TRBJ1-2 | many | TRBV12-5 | TGTGCTAGTGGTCCGAGGGTCAGGGGGCTGGGGAACTATGGCTACACCTTC | CASGPRVRGLGNYGYTF
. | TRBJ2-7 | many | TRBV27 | TGTGCCAGCAGTATCTCTCTTGATTACGAGCAGTACTTC | CASSISLDYEQYF
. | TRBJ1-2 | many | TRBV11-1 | TGTGCCAGCAGCTTACACAGGGACTATGGCTACACCTTC | CASSLHRDYGYTF
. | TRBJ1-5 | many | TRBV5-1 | TGCGCCAGCAGCTTGGGAGAGGGTAACAGCAATCAGCCCCAGCATTTT | CASSLGEGNSNQPQHF
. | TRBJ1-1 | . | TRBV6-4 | TGTGCCAGCAGCGAGACTGAGAACACTGAAGCTTTCTTT | CASSETENTEAFF
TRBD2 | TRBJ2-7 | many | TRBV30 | TGTGCCTGGAGGGTAGCGGGAGGGCCGCGGGAGCAGTACTTC | CAWRVAGGPREQYF
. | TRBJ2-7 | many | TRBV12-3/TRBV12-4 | TGTGCCAGCGGATTCGGCGCGGAGCAGTACTTC | CASGFGAEQYF
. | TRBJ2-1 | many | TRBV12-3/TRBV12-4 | TGTGCCAGCAGTCCCCTTACGGACAATGAGCAGTTCTTC | CASSPLTDNEQFF
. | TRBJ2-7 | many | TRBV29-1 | TGCAGCGTTAAGGGCAGTCTCTCCTACGAGCAGTACTTC | CSVKGSLSYEQYF
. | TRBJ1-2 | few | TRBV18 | TGTGCCAGCTCACCACCGACAGTTAACTATGGCTACACCTTC | CASSPPTVNYGYTF
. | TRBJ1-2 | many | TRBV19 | TGTGCCAGTAGTATCGGGACAAGACCTAACTATGGCTACACCTTC | CASSIGTRPNYGYTF
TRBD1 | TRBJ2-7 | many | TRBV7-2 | TGTGCCAGCAGCTTGGACAGGGCGGGCGAGCAGTACTTC | CASSLDRAGEQYF
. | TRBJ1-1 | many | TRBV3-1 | TGTGCCAGCAGCCAGGCGGACAGGAACACTGAAGCTTTCTTT | CASSQADRNTEAFF
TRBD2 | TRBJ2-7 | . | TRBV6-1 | TGTGCCAGCATAGGACTAGCGAGGTACGAGCAGTACTTC | CASIGLARYEQYF
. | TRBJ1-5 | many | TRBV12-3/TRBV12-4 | TGTGCCAGCAGTTCTGACAGTCAGCCCCAGCATTTT | CASSSDSQPQHF
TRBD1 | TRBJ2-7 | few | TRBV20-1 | TGCAGTAGCGACAGGGGGCGGGTCGAGCAGTACTTC | CSSDRGRVEQYF
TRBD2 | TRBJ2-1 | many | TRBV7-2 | TGTGCCAGCGAAGCGGGAGGGTACAATGAGCAGTTCTTC | CASEAGGYNEQFF
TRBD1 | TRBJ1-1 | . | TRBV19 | TGTGCCAGTAGTTTAGGGACAGTTTTACCCTTTGTGAACACTGAAGCTTCCTTT | CASSLGTVLPFVNTEASF
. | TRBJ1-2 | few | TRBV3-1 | TGTGCCAGCAGCCAGCGGGCGGAGCTCTATGGCTACACCTTC | CASSQRAELYGYTF
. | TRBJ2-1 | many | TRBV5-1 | TGCGCCAGCACATTCGAGGAATCTGAGCAGTTCTTC | CASTFEESEQFF
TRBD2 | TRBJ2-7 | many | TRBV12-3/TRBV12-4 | TGTGCCAGCAGTCCGACTAGCGGGAATTACGAGCAGTACTTC | CASSPTSGNYEQYF
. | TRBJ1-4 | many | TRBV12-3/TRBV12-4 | TGTGCCAGCAGCTCCGCCGGGACACACGATGAAAAACTGTTTTTT | CASSSAGTHDEKLFF
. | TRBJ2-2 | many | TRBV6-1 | TGTGCCAGCTTCGGGGACGGCGCCGGGGAGCTGTTTTTT | CASFGDGAGELFF
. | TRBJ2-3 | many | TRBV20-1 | TGCAGTGCTAGTTTCCCGGATACGCAGTATTTT | CSASFPDTQYF
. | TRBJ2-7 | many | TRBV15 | TGTGCCACCAGCAGAGGACCCCAGTATCCGGGGAACTCCTACGAGCAGTACTTC | CATSRGPQYPGNSYEQYF